This entry lists 5 T cell receptor beta chains sequenced from one sample in a study of CD8 T cells in Susac syndrome. The RNA, about 0.5 to 1 ug, was put through reverse transcription using random hexamers. One entry per CDR3 protein results from TCRdb running MiXCR on the immunoSEQ multiplex PCR reads. The table records about 71,000 distinct CDR3 sequences, nearly 96% of them present only once. The sequencing input was CD4+ T cells from PBMCs. The receptors derive from a human donor with multiple sclerosis.

The rearrangement links TRBV18 to TRBJ2-3, with 10 nucleotides matching TRBD1. CDR1 KGHSH and CDR2 LQKENI come from the germline V gene. The CDR3 consists of 16 residues. Losses at the gene ends were 0 bases for V and 0 bases for J; bases not matched to a gene: 0. CDR3 amino acids: CASSPPGQGSTDTQYF. In DNA form, the CDR3 reads TGTGCCAGCTCACCACCGGGACAGGGGAGCACAGATACGCAGTATTTT.

The chain combines TRBV20-1 with TRBJ2-1; 8 positions match TRBD2. Germline CDR1 and CDR2: DFQATT and SNEGSKA (reference sequence). V lost 5 bases and J lost 0; bases outside the gene matches: 6. There are 15 residues in the CDR3. The CDR3 is CSAGLAGVSYNEQFF. CDR3 bases: TGCAGTGCTGGGCTAGCGGGTGTCTCCTACAATGAGCAGTTCTTC.

This sequence joins TRBV9 and TRBJ2-3; D not resolved. There are 11 residues in the CDR3. From germline, CDR1 is SGDLS and CDR2 YYNGEE. Trimming removed 7 bases at V and 6 bases at J, with 9 bases between. The CDR3 DNA follows: TGTGCCAGCGCCGTGAGGGATACGCAGTATTTT. It is translated as CASAVRDTQYF.

The chain employs TRBV18 and TRBJ2-5; D gene ambiguous. The CDR3 has 11 amino acids. V lost 2 bases and J 4 bases, leaving 2 bases between the germline ends. CDR1 is KGHSH, CDR2 LQKENI, per germline. The DNA for the CDR3 is TGTGCCAGCTCACCAGGAGAGACCCAGTACTTC. This sequence encodes CASSPGETQYF.

The gene calls are TRBV20-1 and TRBJ1-5; the match to TRBD1 covers 9 bases. Germline V lookup: CDR1 DFQATT, CDR2 SNEGSKA (reference sequence). After removal of 0 bases from V and 9 bases from J, the junction contained 12 bases not matched to a gene. The CDR3 spans 16 residues. For the CDR3, the DNA is TGCAGTGCTAGAGATCTAGGACAGGGGAATAAGTGGCCCCAGCATTTT. Translation gives CSARDLGQGNKWPQHF.